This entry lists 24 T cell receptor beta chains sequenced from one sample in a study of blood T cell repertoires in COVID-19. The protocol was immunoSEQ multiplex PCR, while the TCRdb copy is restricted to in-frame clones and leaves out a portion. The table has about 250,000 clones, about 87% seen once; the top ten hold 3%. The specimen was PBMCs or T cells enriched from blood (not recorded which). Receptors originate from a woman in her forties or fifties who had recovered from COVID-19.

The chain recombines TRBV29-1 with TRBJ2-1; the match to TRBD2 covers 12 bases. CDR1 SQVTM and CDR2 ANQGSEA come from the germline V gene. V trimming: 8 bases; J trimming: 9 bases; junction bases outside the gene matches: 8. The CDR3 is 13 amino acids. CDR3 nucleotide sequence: TGCAGCCAAGCGACTAGCGGGAGTAGTGAGCAGTTCTTC. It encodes CSQATSGSSEQFF.

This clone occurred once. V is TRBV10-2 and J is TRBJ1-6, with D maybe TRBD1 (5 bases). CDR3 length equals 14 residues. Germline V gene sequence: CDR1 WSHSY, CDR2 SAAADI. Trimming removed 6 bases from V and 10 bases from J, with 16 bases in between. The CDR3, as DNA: TGCGCCAGCAGAGTGGTTGGGGCGAACTCACCCCTCCACTTT. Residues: CASRVVGANSPLHF.

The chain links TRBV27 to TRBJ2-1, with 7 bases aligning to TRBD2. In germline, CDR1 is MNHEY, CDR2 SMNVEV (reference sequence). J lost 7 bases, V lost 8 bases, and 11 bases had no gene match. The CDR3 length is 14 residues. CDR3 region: CASSRGSQWNEQFF. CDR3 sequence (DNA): TGTGCCAGCTCACGCGGGAGTCAGTGGAATGAGCAGTTCTTC.

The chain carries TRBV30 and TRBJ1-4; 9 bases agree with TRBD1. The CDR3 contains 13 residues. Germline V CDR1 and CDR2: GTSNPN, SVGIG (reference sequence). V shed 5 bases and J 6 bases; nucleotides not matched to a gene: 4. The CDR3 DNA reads TGTGCCTGGGGAACAGGGGGCGATGAAAAACTGTTTTTT. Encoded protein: CAWGTGGDEKLFF.

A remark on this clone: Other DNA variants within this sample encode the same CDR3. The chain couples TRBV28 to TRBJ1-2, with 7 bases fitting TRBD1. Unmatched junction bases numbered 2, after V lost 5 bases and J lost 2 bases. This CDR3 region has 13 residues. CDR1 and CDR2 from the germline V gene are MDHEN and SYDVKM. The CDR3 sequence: CASSPGQNYGYTF. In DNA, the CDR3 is TGTGCCAGCAGTCCGGGACAGAACTATGGCTACACCTTC.

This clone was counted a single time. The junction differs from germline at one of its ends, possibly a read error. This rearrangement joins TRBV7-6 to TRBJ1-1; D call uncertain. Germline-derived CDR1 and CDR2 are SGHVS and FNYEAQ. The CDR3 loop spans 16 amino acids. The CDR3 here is CASSPSVGRVNTEAFF. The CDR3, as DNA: TGTGCCAGCAGCCCTTCTGTAGGGAGGGTGAATACTGAAGCTTTCTTT.

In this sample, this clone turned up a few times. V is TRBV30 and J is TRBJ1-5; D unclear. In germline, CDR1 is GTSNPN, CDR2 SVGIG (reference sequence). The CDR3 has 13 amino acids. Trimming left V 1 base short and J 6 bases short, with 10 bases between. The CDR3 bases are TGTGCCTGGAGTGGGGTCCTAGGTCAGCCCCAGCATTTT. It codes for CAWSGVLGQPQHF. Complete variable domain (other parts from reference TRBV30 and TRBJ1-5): SQTIHQWPATLVQPVGSPLSLECTVEGTSNPNLYWYRQAAGRGLQLLFYSVGIGQISSEVPQNLSASRPQDRQFILSSKKLLLSDSGFYLCAWSGVLGQPQHFGDGTRLSIL.

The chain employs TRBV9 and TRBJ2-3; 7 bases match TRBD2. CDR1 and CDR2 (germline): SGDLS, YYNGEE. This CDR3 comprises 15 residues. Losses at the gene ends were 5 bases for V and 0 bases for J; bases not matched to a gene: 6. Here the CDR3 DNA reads TGTGCCAGCAGTCCACTAGCGACGAGCACAGATACGCAGTATTTT. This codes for CASSPLATSTDTQYF.

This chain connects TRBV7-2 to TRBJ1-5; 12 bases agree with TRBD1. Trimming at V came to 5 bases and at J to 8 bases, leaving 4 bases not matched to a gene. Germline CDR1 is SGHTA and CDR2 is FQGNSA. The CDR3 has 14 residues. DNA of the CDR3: TGTGCCAGCAGCGGAGGGACAGGGGGCAAGCCCCAGCATTTT. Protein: CASSGGTGGKPQHF.

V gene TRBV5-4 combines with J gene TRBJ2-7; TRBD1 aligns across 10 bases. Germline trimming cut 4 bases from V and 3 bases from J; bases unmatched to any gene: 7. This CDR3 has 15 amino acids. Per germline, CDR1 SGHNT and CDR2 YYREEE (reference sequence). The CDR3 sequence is CASSPVRDRGYEQYF. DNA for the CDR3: TGTGCCAGCAGCCCCGTAAGGGACAGGGGCTACGAGCAGTACTTC.

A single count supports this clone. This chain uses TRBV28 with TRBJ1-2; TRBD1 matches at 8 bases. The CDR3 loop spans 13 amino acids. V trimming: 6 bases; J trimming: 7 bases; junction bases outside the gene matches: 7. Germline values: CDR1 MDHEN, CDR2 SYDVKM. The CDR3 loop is CASSGGRGPGYTF. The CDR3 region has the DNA TGTGCCAGCAGCGGGGGCAGGGGGCCTGGCTACACCTTC.

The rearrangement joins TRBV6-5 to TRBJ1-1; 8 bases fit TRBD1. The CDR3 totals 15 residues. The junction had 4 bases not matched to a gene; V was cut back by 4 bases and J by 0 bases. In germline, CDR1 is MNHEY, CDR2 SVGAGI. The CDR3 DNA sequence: TGTGCCAGCAGTTTGGGACAGGCGATGAACACTGAAGCTTTCTTT. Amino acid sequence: CASSLGQAMNTEAFF.

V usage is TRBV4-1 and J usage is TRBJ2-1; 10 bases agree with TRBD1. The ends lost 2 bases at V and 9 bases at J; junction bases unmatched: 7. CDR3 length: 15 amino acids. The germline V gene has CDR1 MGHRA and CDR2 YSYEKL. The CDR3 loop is CASSQPKRDRGEQFF. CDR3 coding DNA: TGCGCCAGCAGCCAACCGAAGAGGGACAGGGGTGAGCAGTTCTTC.

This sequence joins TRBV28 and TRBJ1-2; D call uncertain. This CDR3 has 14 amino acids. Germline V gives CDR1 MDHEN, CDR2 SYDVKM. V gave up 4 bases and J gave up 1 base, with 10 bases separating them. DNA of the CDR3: TGTGCCAGCAGTTCCTCCGGGATTAACTATGGCTACACCTTC. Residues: CASSSSGINYGYTF.

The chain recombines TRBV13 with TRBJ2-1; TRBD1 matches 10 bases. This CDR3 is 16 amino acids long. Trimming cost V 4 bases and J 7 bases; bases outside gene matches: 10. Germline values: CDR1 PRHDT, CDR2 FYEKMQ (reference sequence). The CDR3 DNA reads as TGTGCCAGCAGCTCCCTCCCCGGGACAGGGGAGAATGAGCAGTTCTTC. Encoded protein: CASSSLPGTGENEQFF.

This chain's CDR3 is CAWSTGAAEAFF. DNA for the CDR3: TGTGCCTGGAGTACCGGAGCCGCTGAAGCTTTCTTT. The rearrangement links TRBV30 to TRBJ1-1; D is undetermined. The CDR3 sequence is 12 residues long. Germline V gives CDR1 GTSNPN, CDR2 SVGIG (reference sequence). Trimming cost V 2 bases and J 6 bases, with 10 bases left between them. The variable domain in full, completed from reference TRBV30 and TRBJ1-1, reads SQTIHQWPATLVQPVGSPLSLECTVEGTSNPNLYWYRQAAGRGLQLLFYSVGIGQISSEVPQNLSASRPQDRQFILSSKKLLLSDSGFYLCAWSTGAAEAFFGQGTRLTVV.

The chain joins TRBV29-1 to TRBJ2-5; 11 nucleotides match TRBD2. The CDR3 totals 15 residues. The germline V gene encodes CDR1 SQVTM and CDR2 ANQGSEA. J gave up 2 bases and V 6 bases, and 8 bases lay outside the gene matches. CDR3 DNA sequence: TGCAGCGTCGCTCGAACTAGCGGGGGACAAGAGACCCAGTACTTC. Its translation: CSVARTSGGQETQYF.

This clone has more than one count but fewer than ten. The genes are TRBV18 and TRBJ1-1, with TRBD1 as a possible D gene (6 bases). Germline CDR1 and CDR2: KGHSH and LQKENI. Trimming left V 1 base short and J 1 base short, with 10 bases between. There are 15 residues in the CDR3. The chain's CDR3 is CASSPQTGTNTEAFF. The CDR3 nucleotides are TGTGCCAGCTCACCACAGACAGGAACGAACACTGAAGCTTTCTTT. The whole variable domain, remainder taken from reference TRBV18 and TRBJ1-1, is NAGVMQNPRHLVRRRGQEARLRCSPMKGHSHVYWYRQLPEEGLKFMVYLQKENIIDESGMPKERFSAEFPKEGPSILRIQQVVRGDSAAYFCASSPQTGTNTEAFFGQGTRLTVV.

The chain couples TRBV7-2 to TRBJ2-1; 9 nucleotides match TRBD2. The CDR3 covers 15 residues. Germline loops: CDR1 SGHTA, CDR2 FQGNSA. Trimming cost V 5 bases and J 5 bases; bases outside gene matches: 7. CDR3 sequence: CASSDRLAAHNEQFF. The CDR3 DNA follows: TGTGCCAGCAGCGACAGACTAGCGGCACACAATGAGCAGTTCTTC.

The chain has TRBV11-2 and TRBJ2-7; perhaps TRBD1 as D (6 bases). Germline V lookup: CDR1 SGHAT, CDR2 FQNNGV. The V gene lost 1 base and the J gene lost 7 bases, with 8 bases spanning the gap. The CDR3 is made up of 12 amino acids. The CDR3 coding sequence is TGTGCCAGCAGCTTAGGAGGGGGTGAGCAGTACTTC. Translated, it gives CASSLGGGEQYF.

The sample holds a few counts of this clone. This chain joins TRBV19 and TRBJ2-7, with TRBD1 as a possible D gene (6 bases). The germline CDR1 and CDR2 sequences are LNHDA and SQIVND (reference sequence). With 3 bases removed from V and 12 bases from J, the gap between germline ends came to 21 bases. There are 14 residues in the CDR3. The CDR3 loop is CASSISQGAPRTYF. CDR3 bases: TGTGCCAGTAGTATTTCACAGGGAGCACCGCGGACGTACTTC. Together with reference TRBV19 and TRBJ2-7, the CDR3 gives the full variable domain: DGGITQSPKYLFRKEGQNVTLSCEQNLNHDAMYWYRQDPGQGLRLIYYSQIVNDFQKGDIAEGYSVSREKKESFPLTVTSAQKNPTAFYLCASSISQGAPRTYFGPGTRLTVT.

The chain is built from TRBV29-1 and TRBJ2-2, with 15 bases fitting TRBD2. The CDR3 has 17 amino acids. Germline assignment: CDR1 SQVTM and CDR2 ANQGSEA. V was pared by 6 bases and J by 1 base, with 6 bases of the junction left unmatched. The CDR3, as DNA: TGCAGCGTGGCGGGACTAGCGGGAGGCGTGAACACCGGGGAGCTGTTTTTT. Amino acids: CSVAGLAGGVNTGELFF.

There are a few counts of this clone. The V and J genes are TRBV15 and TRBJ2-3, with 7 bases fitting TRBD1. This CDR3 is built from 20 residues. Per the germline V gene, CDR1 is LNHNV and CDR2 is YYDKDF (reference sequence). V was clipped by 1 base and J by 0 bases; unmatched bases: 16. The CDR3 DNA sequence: TGTGCCACCAGCAGAGGGTATGAGGACAGGCATGCCCCTAGCACAGATACGCAGTATTTT. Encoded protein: CATSRGYEDRHAPSTDTQYF.

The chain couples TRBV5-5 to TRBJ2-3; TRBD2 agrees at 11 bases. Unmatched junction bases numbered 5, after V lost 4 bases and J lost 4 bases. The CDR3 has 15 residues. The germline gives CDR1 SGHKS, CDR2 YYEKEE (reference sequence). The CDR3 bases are TGTGCCAGCAGCACTAGCGGGAGCTTGGCAGATACGCAGTATTTT. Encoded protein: CASSTSGSLADTQYF. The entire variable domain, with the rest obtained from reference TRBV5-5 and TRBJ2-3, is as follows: DAGVTQSPTHLIKTRGQQVTLRCSPISGHKSVSWYQQVLGQGPQFIFQYYEKEERGRGNFPDRFSARQFPNYSSELNVNALLLGDSALYLCASSTSGSLADTQYFGPGTRLTVL.